Below are 32 T cell receptor beta chains sequenced from a single sample in a study of blood T cell repertoires in COVID-19. The protocol was immunoSEQ multiplex PCR, while the TCRdb copy is restricted to in-frame clones and leaves out a portion. The table lists about 130,000 clones, 74% of them singletons. Input material: peripheral blood. The receptors here all came from a man in his sixties with acute or convalescent COVID-19.

The chain has TRBV18 and TRBJ2-1, with TRBD2 as a possible D gene (6 bases). CDR3 length: 16 residues. CDR1 and CDR2 (germline): KGHSH, LQKENI. V was pared by 0 bases and J by 7 bases, with 16 bases between. The CDR3 reads CASSPPEGSPRNEQFF. CDR3 bases: TGTGCCAGCTCACCACCGGAGGGGTCCCCTCGGAATGAGCAGTTCTTC.

The chain employs TRBV27 and TRBJ2-7, with TRBD2 matching 13 bases. V shed 4 bases, J shed 6 bases, and the junction held 9 bases outside the gene matches. Germline values: CDR1 MNHEY, CDR2 SMNVEV (reference sequence). The CDR3 is 16 amino acids. The CDR3 loop reads CASSSSPTSGRAEQYF. CDR3 DNA sequence: TGTGCCAGCAGTTCCTCACCTACTAGCGGGAGGGCCGAGCAGTACTTC.

Only a few counts were recorded for this clone. The V call is TRBV4-2, the J call TRBJ2-1; 12 bases agree with TRBD2. V shed 0 bases and J 9 bases; nucleotides not matched to a gene: 6. Per germline, CDR1 LGHNA and CDR2 YNFKEQ. The CDR3 length is 16 residues. CDR3 loop: CASSQDSLAGGGEQFF. The CDR3 DNA reads TGTGCCAGCAGCCAAGATAGCCTAGCGGGAGGGGGTGAGCAGTTCTTC.

The chain joins TRBV3-1 (or the pseudogene TRBV3-2) to TRBJ2-3; 8 nucleotides match TRBD2. The V and J ends lost 1 base and 4 bases, in that order; junction bases with no gene match: 7. The CDR3 spans 16 residues. The germline gives CDR1 LGHDT, CDR2 YNNKEL (reference sequence). CDR3 sequence reads: CASSQGAGVGADTQYF. CDR3 DNA: TGTGCCAGCAGCCAAGGAGCGGGGGTTGGGGCAGATACGCAGTATTTT.

The J gene is TRBJ2-1, the V gene TRBV10-2, with 11 bases that match TRBD2. CDR3 length: 18 amino acids. CDR1 WSHSY and CDR2 SAAADI come from the germline V gene. The J segment lost 5 bases and the V segment lost 3 bases, leaving 12 bases of the junction unmatched. The CDR3 reads CASSDSGRAIPHHNEQFF. The CDR3 nucleotides are TGCGCCAGCAGTGATAGCGGGAGGGCGATTCCACATCACAATGAGCAGTTCTTC.

The CDR3 nucleotides are TGTGCCAGCACAGCGAGGAATGAGCAGTTCTTC. Its protein is CASTARNEQFF. The rearrangement uses TRBV7-2 and TRBJ2-1; D not resolved. V was clipped by 7 bases and J by 7 bases, with 8 bases between them. Looked up from germline, CDR1 is SGHTA and CDR2 is FQGNSA. The CDR3 is 11 residues long.

The rearrangement links TRBV7-3 to TRBJ2-2; TRBD2 might be the D (5 bases). This CDR3 region has 16 residues. Germline loops: CDR1 SGHTA, CDR2 FQGTGA. The ends were cut back, 2 bases at V and 2 bases at J, with 12 bases in the middle. CDR3 coding DNA: TGTGCCAGCAGCTTACAGAGTTCTAGCAACACCGGGGAGCTGTTTTTT. Protein sequence: CASSLQSSSNTGELFF.

This chain connects TRBV6-5 to TRBJ2-2; 8 nucleotides line up with TRBD2. V shed 5 bases, J shed 5 bases, and the junction held 7 bases outside the gene matches. Germline CDR1 MNHEY, CDR2 SVGAGI. The CDR3 has 15 residues. This CDR3 reads CASSPGTRDTGELFF. CDR3 DNA: TGTGCCAGCAGTCCCGGGACTAGAGATACCGGGGAGCTGTTTTTT.

This CDR3 is CASSVPGDTQYF. The CDR3 nucleotides read TGTGCCAGCAGCGTACCAGGGGATACGCAGTATTTT. The J gene is TRBJ2-3, the V gene TRBV9; perhaps TRBD1 as D (5 bases). CDR1 SGDLS and CDR2 YYNGEE come from the germline V gene. The CDR3 consists of 12 residues. The V end lost 1 base, the J end lost 6 bases, and 6 bases lay between the germline ends.

V and J are TRBV11-2 and TRBJ2-1; TRBD2 matches at 11 bases. Germline V gene sequence: CDR1 SGHAT, CDR2 FQNNGV. V gave up 5 bases and J gave up 9 bases; unmatched junction bases: 6. This CDR3 region has 14 residues. CDR3: CASSPWLAGGEQFF. CDR3 in DNA: TGTGCCAGCAGCCCATGGCTAGCGGGAGGTGAGCAGTTCTTC. The whole variable domain, remainder taken from reference TRBV11-2 and TRBJ2-1, is EAGVAQSPRYKIIEKRQSVAFWCNPISGHATLYWYQQILGQGPKLLIQFQNNGVVDDSQLPKDRFSAERLKGVDSTLKIQPAKLEDSAVYLCASSPWLAGGEQFFGPGTRLTVL.

The rearrangement uses TRBV5-1 and TRBJ2-7, with 11 bases aligning to TRBD1. CDR3 length: 16 residues. Germline CDR1 and CDR2: SGHRS and YFSETQ. Trimming took 0 bases from V and 4 from J; bases not matched to a gene: 6. DNA of the CDR3: TGCGCCAGCAGCTTGGTAGGACAGGGGGCGAGGTACGAGCAGTACTTC. This encodes CASSLVGQGARYEQYF.

The chain joins TRBV5-1 to TRBJ2-3; 13 bases map to TRBD2. The CDR3 length is 17 residues. With 4 bases clipped from V and 0 bases from J, the junction kept 5 bases outside the gene matches. Germline assignment: CDR1 SGHRS and CDR2 YFSETQ. Written as DNA, the CDR3 is TGCGCCAGCAGCGCGGGGACTAGCGGGGATAGCACAGATACGCAGTATTTT. Amino acids: CASSAGTSGDSTDTQYF.

As DNA, the CDR3 is TGTGCCATACGGGACAGGCAGAACACTGAAGCTTTCTTT. Amino acid sequence: CAIRDRQNTEAFF. The chain employs TRBV10-3 and TRBJ1-1; TRBD1 agrees at 8 bases. Germline CDR1 and CDR2: ENHRY and SYGVKD. Germline trimming cut 9 bases from V and 1 base from J; bases unmatched to any gene: 4. The CDR3 runs 13 residues.

V is TRBV19 and J is TRBJ2-7; 9 nucleotides line up with TRBD1. The length of the CDR3 is 14 residues. Germline CDR1 and CDR2: LNHDA and SQIVND (reference sequence). V lost 1 base and J lost 5; bases outside the gene matches: 3. CDR3 in amino acids: CASSIGRTGDEQYF. The CDR3 bases are TGTGCCAGTAGTATAGGTAGGACAGGGGACGAGCAGTACTTC.

CDR3 loop: CASSQVGTSGASTDTQYF. The CDR3, as DNA: TGTGCCAGCAGCCAGGTGGGGACTAGCGGGGCTAGCACAGATACGCAGTATTTT. The chain couples TRBV3-1 (or the pseudogene TRBV3-2) to TRBJ2-3, with 13 bases fitting TRBD2. The CDR3 loop spans 18 amino acids. Per the germline V gene, CDR1 is LGHDT and CDR2 is YNNKEL (reference sequence). The J segment lost 0 bases and the V segment lost 3 bases, leaving 6 bases of the junction unmatched.

Details on this clone: Its ends do not fully match the called genes, so a read error is possible. Other nucleotide sequences from this sample produce the same CDR3. Here the CDR3 reads CASSLGFETEAFF. The CDR3 bases are TGTGCCAGCAGCTTAGGTTTTGAGACTGAAGCCTTCTTT. This sequence joins TRBV13 and TRBJ1-1, with D unclear. This CDR3 region has 13 residues. Germline CDR1 PRHDT, CDR2 FYEKMQ (reference sequence).

The chain employs TRBV28 and TRBJ1-4; D gene uncertain. Trimming pared 6 bases from V and 0 bases from J, leaving 14 bases between. Germline CDR1 and CDR2: MDHEN and SYDVKM. The CDR3 is 16 residues long. CDR3 residues: CASRSRRGATNEKLFF. The CDR3 DNA reads as TGTGCCAGCAGGAGTAGACGGGGTGCAACTAATGAAAAACTGTTTTTT.

The chain carries TRBV13 and TRBJ2-7; 8 bases match TRBD2. CDR1 PRHDT and CDR2 FYEKMQ come from the germline V gene (reference sequence). The CDR3 runs 15 residues. Losses at the gene ends were 5 bases for V and 5 bases for J; bases not matched to a gene: 11. The CDR3 DNA is TGTGCCAGCAGCCGGAGCGTAACTAGCGGAGACGAGCAGTACTTC. The encoded protein is CASSRSVTSGDEQYF.

This clone was observed once. This chain joins TRBV2 and TRBJ1-1; D not certain. The V end lost 7 bases, the J end lost 6 bases, and 21 bases lay between the germline ends. Germline-derived CDR1 and CDR2 are SNHLY and FYNNEI. The CDR3 runs to 15 residues. CDR3 in DNA: TGTGCCAGCACTAAGATCCGGGCAGGAGGATCTGAAGCTTTCTTT. Its translation: CASTKIRAGGSEAFF.

The chain links TRBV18 to TRBJ1-1; 9 bases align to TRBD1. Germline assignment: CDR1 KGHSH and CDR2 LQKENI. This CDR3 spans 15 amino acids. With 3 bases clipped from V and 0 bases from J, the junction kept 2 bases outside the gene matches. This chain's CDR3 is CASSPGTGMNTEAFF. CDR3 DNA sequence: TGTGCCAGCTCACCCGGGACAGGGATGAACACTGAAGCTTTCTTT.

The rearrangement links TRBV5-1 to TRBJ2-3; TRBD2 matches at 10 bases. The ends lost 2 bases at V and 6 bases at J; junction bases unmatched: 6. Germline assignment: CDR1 SGHRS and CDR2 YFSETQ. The CDR3 has 15 amino acids. CDR3 amino acids: CASSFSGGPVDTQYF. CDR3 nucleotide sequence: TGCGCCAGCAGCTTTAGCGGGGGGCCGGTCGATACGCAGTATTTT.

This clone showed up just a few times. The rearrangement links TRBV11-2 to TRBJ2-1; D might be TRBD1 (5 bases). The CDR3 is made up of 13 amino acids. Per the germline V gene, CDR1 is SGHAT and CDR2 is FQNNGV. Trimming took 3 bases from V and 7 from J, leaving 10 bases between them. The chain's CDR3 is CASSFFPGNEQFF. In nucleotides, the CDR3 is TGTGCCAGCAGCTTTTTTCCAGGGAATGAGCAGTTCTTC.

The chain combines TRBV2 with TRBJ1-5; D is unclear. This CDR3 has 14 residues. Germline CDR1 and CDR2: SNHLY and FYNNEI. Between the trimmed V and J ends, which lost 6 bases and 0 bases, there was a span of 9 bases. CDR3 sequence (DNA): TGTGCCAGCAGGTCATCTATTAGCAATCAGCCCCAGCATTTT. Translating it yields CASRSSISNQPQHF.

The chain is built from TRBV6-1 and TRBJ2-3, with a weak D call TRBD1 (6 bases). This CDR3 region has 13 residues. CDR1 and CDR2 from the germline V gene are MNHNS and SASEGT. Trimming took 0 bases from V and 14 from J, leaving 15 bases between them. CDR3 loop: CASSEARATGRYF. Written as DNA, the CDR3 is TGTGCCAGCAGTGAAGCGCGGGCGACAGGTCGGTATTTT.

The rearrangement links TRBV5-4 to TRBJ1-2, with D possibly TRBD1 on 6 matching bases. The CDR3 length is 13 residues. CDR1 is SGHNT, CDR2 YYREEE, per germline (reference sequence). Trimming took off 4 bases at V and 2 bases at J, with 9 bases between the two ends. The CDR3 sequence: CASSATGNYGYTF. The CDR3 bases are TGTGCCAGCAGCGCCACAGGGAACTATGGCTACACCTTC.

The chain is built from TRBV3-1 (or the pseudogene TRBV3-2) and TRBJ2-1, with 12 bases identical to TRBD2. CDR3 length: 18 amino acids. CDR1 and CDR2 (germline): LGHDT, YNNKEL (reference sequence). V lost 3 bases to trimming and J lost 1 base; unmatched junction nucleotides: 7. For the CDR3, the DNA is TGTGCCAGCAGCCAGCCTAGCGGGAGGGCCGGGTCCTACAATGAGCAGTTCTTC. Amino acid sequence: CASSQPSGRAGSYNEQFF.

This clone was counted only a few times. This sequence joins TRBV28 and TRBJ1-1, with D unclear. The CDR3 runs to 14 residues. The ends were cut back, 5 bases at V and 4 bases at J, with 14 bases in the middle. CDR1 is MDHEN, CDR2 SYDVKM, per germline. The CDR3: CASSALLGSTEAFF. The DNA of the CDR3 is TGTGCCAGCAGTGCCCTCCTCGGGAGCACTGAAGCTTTCTTT.

This sequence joins TRBV5-6 and TRBJ2-7; 7 bases are shared with TRBD1. V was clipped by 4 bases and J by 0 bases; unmatched bases: 4. The germline gives CDR1 SGHDT, CDR2 YYEEEE. The CDR3 sequence is 14 residues long. In nucleotides, the CDR3 is TGTGCCAGCAGCCCGGGACAGCCCTCCTACGAGCAGTACTTC. This gives the protein CASSPGQPSYEQYF.

This clone was seen once. The rearrangement links TRBV14 to TRBJ2-2; 8 nucleotides align to TRBD2. Trimming cost V 3 bases and J 3 bases; bases outside gene matches: 9. Germline CDR1 is SGHDN and CDR2 is FVKESK. The CDR3 contains 17 residues. The CDR3 loop is CASSHQQREPYTGELFF. DNA for the CDR3: TGTGCCAGCAGCCATCAACAGCGGGAGCCTTACACCGGGGAGCTGTTTTTT.

The V gene is TRBV4-1, the J gene TRBJ1-4; D remains ambiguous. The CDR3 has 16 residues. The germline V and J ends were trimmed by 3 bases and 1 base, with 12 bases remaining between them. The germline CDR1 and CDR2 sequences are MGHRA and YSYEKL. The CDR3 nucleotides are TGCGCCAGCAGCCAGAGCCCAGGAGGAACTAATGAAAAACTGTTTTTT. Its translation is CASSQSPGGTNEKLFF.

The CDR3 nucleotides read TGTGCCAGCAGGGATGACTTGGGCGGGGAGCTGTTTTTT. Protein product: CASRDDLGGELFF. The V call is TRBV12-3 or TRBV12-4, the J call TRBJ2-2; D not resolved. Between the trimmed V and J ends, which lost 6 bases and 7 bases, there was a span of 12 bases. The CDR3 runs to 13 residues.

In its sample, this clone was seen a few times. The chain is built from TRBV12-3 or TRBV12-4 and TRBJ1-6; D is undetermined. V lost 6 bases to trimming and J lost 5 bases, with 8 bases between them. This CDR3 is built from 13 residues. The CDR3 loop reads CASSREDNSPLHF. The CDR3 DNA follows: TGTGCCAGCAGCCGGGAGGATAATTCACCCCTCCACTTT.